This T cell receptor (beta chain) was profiled in a study of control samples from healthy donors and cancer patients. Produced via immunoSEQ multiplex PCR; TCRdb's table is partial and in-frame only. The sample consists of approximately 94,000 clones, just over 90% of them appearing once. Germline V lookup: CDR1 SGHDN, CDR2 FVKESK. V lost 3 bases, J lost 5 bases, and 10 bases lay in between. The CDR3 runs 13 residues. The material sequenced was blood. The sequence was collected from a woman in her 30s in good health. The genes are TRBV14 and TRBJ1-1, with D tentatively TRBD1 (6 bases). DNA for the CDR3: TGTGCCAGCAGCCAGGACAGCTTAACTGAAGCTTTCTTT. Its translation is CASSQDSLTEAFF.